This entry lists 28 T cell receptor beta chains sequenced from one sample in a study of cytomegalovirus exposure and HLA in healthy donors. Data came from immunoSEQ multiplex PCR; TCRdb stores just in-frame clones and leaves some out. The table has about 130,000 clones, over 90% seen once. Sequenced input: PBMCs. Receptors originate from a young man in good health and CMV-seropositive.

This clone was detected a few times. Here the CDR3 DNA reads TGTGCCAGCAGCCAAGACGGGTCGGCCGCAGCATTCTACGAGCAGTACTTC. Protein: CASSQDGSAAAFYEQYF. This chain joins TRBV14 and TRBJ2-7, with D unresolved. The ends were cut back, 0 bases at V and 3 bases at J, with 18 bases in the middle. Germline-derived CDR1 and CDR2 are SGHDN and FVKESK. This CDR3 is built from 17 residues.

This sequence joins TRBV5-1 and TRBJ1-4, with a weak D call TRBD1 (5 bases). The CDR3 runs 16 residues. The V and J ends lost 2 bases and 2 bases respectively, with 13 bases between them. Germline V lookup: CDR1 SGHRS, CDR2 YFSETQ. The CDR3 spells CASSFLAGLTNEKLFF. CDR3 nucleotides: TGCGCCAGCAGCTTCCTCGCAGGGTTGACTAATGAAAAACTGTTTTTT.

The V gene is TRBV27, the J gene TRBJ1-1, with 7 bases matching TRBD1. The V gene end was trimmed by 5 bases and the J gene end by 8 bases; junction bases not matched to a gene: 5. CDR1 and CDR2 (germline): MNHEY, SMNVEV (reference sequence). This CDR3 region has 12 residues. CDR3 sequence reads: CASSHGTDEAFF. CDR3 nucleotides: TGTGCCAGCAGTCACGGGACAGACGAAGCTTTCTTT.

This chain connects TRBV29-1 to TRBJ2-3; 11 bases map to TRBD2. Unmatched junction bases numbered 10, after V lost 6 bases and J lost 2 bases. Germline CDR1 SQVTM, CDR2 ANQGSEA. This CDR3 is built from 16 residues. The chain's CDR3 is CSVATIAGGPTDTQYF. DNA of the CDR3: TGCAGCGTCGCAACCATAGCGGGAGGGCCCACAGATACGCAGTATTTT.

The chain recombines TRBV9 with TRBJ2-1, with TRBD2 as a possible D gene (6 bases). Germline loops: CDR1 SGDLS, CDR2 YYNGEE. With 4 bases removed from V and 2 bases from J, the gap between germline ends came to 13 bases. The CDR3 is 15 amino acids. The CDR3 DNA reads as TGTGCCAGCAGCCCAAGGGGCGGGGCCTACAATGAGCAGTTCTTC. Translation gives CASSPRGGAYNEQFF.

The chain joins TRBV5-1 to TRBJ2-3; TRBD1 aligns across 9 bases. Germline CDR1 is SGHRS and CDR2 is YFSETQ. Trimming removed 3 bases from V and 2 bases from J; junction bases left unmatched: 10. This CDR3 is built from 17 residues. The CDR3 spells CASSSGSGTGITDTQYF. CDR3 in DNA: TGCGCCAGCAGCTCTGGCTCCGGGACAGGGATCACAGATACGCAGTATTTT.

The rearrangement joins TRBV5-1 to TRBJ2-7; tentative D call: TRBD2 (5 bases). Trimming cost V 4 bases and J 3 bases, with 11 bases left between them. CDR1 is SGHRS, CDR2 YFSETQ, per germline. The CDR3 contains 13 residues. CDR3 DNA: TGCGCCAGCAGCCCATTACGGGACTACGAGCAGTACTTC. It is translated as CASSPLRDYEQYF.

The chain has TRBV9 and TRBJ2-1, with 11 nucleotides matching TRBD2. V lost 0 bases and J lost 4; bases outside the gene matches: 3. Looked up from germline, CDR1 is SGDLS and CDR2 is YYNGEE. This CDR3 region has 16 residues. CDR3 amino acids: CASSVEGTSGYNEQFF. The CDR3 region has the DNA TGTGCCAGCAGCGTAGAAGGGACTAGCGGATACAATGAGCAGTTCTTC.

The rearrangement links TRBV7-8 to TRBJ1-1; D is uncertain. The ends were cut back, 1 base at V and 4 bases at J, with 16 bases in the middle. The CDR3 covers 16 residues. Germline V gives CDR1 SGHVS, CDR2 FQNEAQ. CDR3 nucleotides: TGTGCCAGCAGCTTAGTTTTTAGGGTTGAGGGCACTGAAGCTTTCTTT. Translated, it gives CASSLVFRVEGTEAFF.

V and J are TRBV18 and TRBJ2-1; TRBD2 agrees at 8 bases. The V gene's germline CDR1 is KGHSH and CDR2 LQKENI. The trim removed 3 bases at V and 6 bases at J, leaving 4 bases unmatched. The CDR3 has 14 amino acids. CDR3 nucleotides: TGTGCCAGCTCACCTTCAGCGGGGGTCAATGAGCAGTTCTTC. Encoded protein: CASSPSAGVNEQFF.

This chain joins TRBV5-1 and TRBJ2-7; 7 bases align to TRBD2. The CDR3 contains 15 residues. V trimming: 0 bases; J trimming: 4 bases; junction bases outside the gene matches: 7. Germline-derived CDR1 and CDR2 are SGHRS and YFSETQ. CDR3 in DNA: TGCGCCAGCAGCTTGGTGGTGGGAGGGTGGTACGAGCAGTACTTC. Encoded protein: CASSLVVGGWYEQYF.

This chain's CDR3 is CASSLAGGFYNEQFF. CDR3 in DNA: TGTGCCAGCAGCCTAGCGGGAGGTTTCTACAATGAGCAGTTCTTC. The chain recombines TRBV9 with TRBJ2-1, with 11 nucleotides matching TRBD2. After removal of 4 bases from V and 3 bases from J, the junction contained 3 bases not matched to a gene. This CDR3 region has 15 residues. Germline CDR1 reads SGDLS; CDR2 reads YYNGEE.

V and J are TRBV30 and TRBJ2-7; 7 bases are shared with TRBD2. The germline V gene has CDR1 GTSNPN and CDR2 SVGIG (reference sequence). The CDR3 has 14 amino acids. V dropped 3 bases and J dropped 4; count of bases not matched to a gene: 9. The CDR3 is CAWRGDYPPYEQYF. The CDR3 nucleotides are TGTGCCTGGAGAGGGGACTACCCCCCTTACGAGCAGTACTTC. Full variable domain (missing parts from reference TRBV30 and TRBJ2-7): SQTIHQWPATLVQPVGSPLSLECTVEGTSNPNLYWYRQAAGRGLQLLFYSVGIGQISSEVPQNLSASRPQDRQFILSSKKLLLSDSGFYLCAWRGDYPPYEQYFGPGTRLTVT.

The chain employs TRBV29-1 and TRBJ1-1, with D perhaps TRBD1 (5 bases). The CDR3 consists of 13 residues. CDR1 and CDR2 from the germline V gene are SQVTM and ANQGSEA. Trimming shortened V by 7 bases and J by 1 base, and 13 bases separated the two germline ends. The CDR3 DNA reads as TGCAGCGCCGGACACCTCTCGAACACTGAAGCTTTCTTT. Protein product: CSAGHLSNTEAFF.

This rearrangement joins TRBV4-1 to TRBJ2-3, with 8 bases fitting TRBD1. This CDR3 spans 17 amino acids. Germline values: CDR1 MGHRA, CDR2 YSYEKL. The V gene end was trimmed by 4 bases and the J gene end by 2 bases; junction bases not matched to a gene: 11. The CDR3 DNA reads TGCGCCAGCAGCCCGATAGCAGGGGGCGGTAACACAGATACGCAGTATTTT. Its translation: CASSPIAGGGNTDTQYF.

The genes are TRBV6-1 and TRBJ1-1; maybe TRBD1 (6 bases). This CDR3 has 14 residues. Germline V gene sequence: CDR1 MNHNS, CDR2 SASEGT. V lost 6 bases and J lost 2, with 13 bases in between. CDR3 sequence (DNA): TGTGCCAGCAGATCCGGACAGACTAACACTGAAGCTTTCTTT. Amino acids: CASRSGQTNTEAFF.

This clone appeared once. This chain connects TRBV5-8 to TRBJ2-1, with 8 bases identical to TRBD2. In germline, CDR1 is SGHTS, CDR2 YDEGEE. With 1 base clipped from V and 2 bases from J, the junction kept 11 bases outside the gene matches. The CDR3 length is 18 residues. Written as DNA, the CDR3 is TGTGCCAGCAGCTTGCCCTCAAGAGCGGGAGAAACCTACAATGAGCAGTTCTTC. Amino acids: CASSLPSRAGETYNEQFF.

The genes are TRBV7-9 and TRBJ1-2; TRBD1 aligns across 10 bases. Germline CDR1 and CDR2: SEHNR and FQNEAQ (reference sequence). CDR3 length: 15 residues. The V and J ends lost 0 bases and 7 bases, in that order; junction bases with no gene match: 5. Here the CDR3 DNA reads TGTGCCAGCAGCTTAGCGTGGGGACAGGGGAGTGGCTACACCTTC. Amino acid sequence: CASSLAWGQGSGYTF.

The genes are TRBV19 and TRBJ2-7; TRBD2 aligns across 7 bases. Trimming cost V 3 bases and J 5 bases; bases outside gene matches: 16. The CDR3 runs to 17 residues. The germline V gene has CDR1 LNHDA and CDR2 SQIVND (reference sequence). The chain's CDR3 is CASSMGGALSNNHEQYF. Written as DNA, the CDR3 is TGTGCCAGTAGTATGGGAGGGGCGCTCAGTAACAACCACGAGCAGTACTTC.

This chain links TRBV5-4 with TRBJ1-1; TRBD1 might be the D (6 bases). Per the germline V gene, CDR1 is SGHNT and CDR2 is YYREEE (reference sequence). CDR3 size: 16 residues. The germline V and J ends were trimmed by 0 bases and 4 bases, with 16 bases remaining between them. Written as DNA, the CDR3 is TGTGCCAGCAGCTTGGTTGGCGGGGGCCTAGGCACTGAAGCTTTCTTT. Amino acids: CASSLVGGGLGTEAFF.

In its sample, this clone was seen once. The V gene is TRBV28, the J gene TRBJ1-5; tentatively, D is TRBD1 (6 bases). The CDR3 has 15 residues. Trimming removed 7 bases at V and 9 bases at J, with 22 bases between. Germline-derived CDR1 and CDR2 are MDHEN and SYDVKM. The CDR3, as DNA: TGTGCCAGCACCTCCAATCGGGGGGCTGAGGGGCCCCAGCATTTT. It yields the protein CASTSNRGAEGPQHF.

CDR3 nucleotides: TGTGCCAGCATTAGCGGGATAAGCTCCTACGAGCAGTACTTC. Protein sequence: CASISGISSYEQYF. V usage is TRBV6-1 and J usage is TRBJ2-7; 8 positions match TRBD2. The germline V gene has CDR1 MNHNS and CDR2 SASEGT. CDR3 length equals 14 residues. With V trimmed by 7 bases and J by 0 bases, 5 bases remained unmatched.

The chain employs TRBV5-6 and TRBJ2-1; D perhaps matches TRBD1 (5 bases). The CDR3 runs to 12 residues. With 0 bases removed from V and 9 bases from J, the gap between germline ends came to 7 bases. Germline V CDR1 and CDR2: SGHDT, YYEEEE. CDR3: CASSLGQLEQFF. The DNA for the CDR3 is TGTGCCAGCAGCTTGGGACAGCTTGAGCAGTTCTTC. Combining the CDR3 with reference TRBV5-6 and TRBJ2-1 gives the whole variable domain DAGVTQSPTHLIKTRGQQVTLRCSPKSGHDTVSWYQQALGQGPQFIFQYYEEEERQRGNFPDRFSGHQFPNYSSELNVNALLLGDSALYLCASSLGQLEQFFGPGTRLTVL.

The chain employs TRBV6-6 and TRBJ2-2, with no clear D. Per germline, CDR1 MNHNY and CDR2 SVGAGI (reference sequence). The CDR3 runs 12 residues. The V gene lost 2 bases and the J gene lost 6 bases, with 4 bases spanning the gap. The CDR3 loop reads CASSYPSGELFF. CDR3 sequence (DNA): TGTGCCAGCAGTTACCCTTCCGGGGAGCTGTTTTTT.

CDR3 region: CASGGLAGTLETQYF. DNA for the CDR3: TGCGCCAGCGGGGGACTAGCGGGAACTTTGGAGACCCAGTACTTC. The chain employs TRBV10-1 and TRBJ2-5; 13 bases fit TRBD2. Per germline, CDR1 WNHNN and CDR2 SYGVQD (reference sequence). This CDR3 region has 15 residues. Germline trimming cut 8 bases from V and 5 bases from J; bases unmatched to any gene: 8.

DNA of the CDR3: TGTGCCAGCAGTCAGGGGGAGACCCAGTACTTC. This codes for CASSQGETQYF. V is TRBV25-1 and J is TRBJ2-5, with TRBD1 as a possible D gene (6 bases). The length of the CDR3 is 11 residues. Germline values: CDR1 MGHDK, CDR2 SYGVNS. Trimming left V 5 bases short and J 5 bases short, with 6 bases between.

This clone has only a few counts. This chain joins TRBV19 and TRBJ1-6; D ambiguous. V was cut by 8 bases and J by 8 bases, with 7 bases left in between. The CDR3 covers 11 residues. CDR1 is LNHDA and CDR2 is SQIVND in the germline V gene (reference sequence). CDR3 amino acids: CASGLYSPLHF. CDR3 in DNA: TGTGCCAGTGGACTCTATTCACCCCTCCACTTT. Using reference TRBV19 and TRBJ1-6 for the parts outside the CDR3, the full variable domain is DGGITQSPKYLFRKEGQNVTLSCEQNLNHDAMYWYRQDPGQGLRLIYYSQIVNDFQKGDIAEGYSVSREKKESFPLTVTSAQKNPTAFYLCASGLYSPLHFGNGTRLTVT.

The chain carries TRBV4-1 and TRBJ2-1; 9 bases map to TRBD2. The J segment lost 1 base and the V segment lost 3 bases, leaving 7 bases of the junction unmatched. CDR1 MGHRA and CDR2 YSYEKL come from the germline V gene. This CDR3 region has 17 residues. The CDR3, as DNA: TGCGCCAGCAGCCATCGCACTAGCGGGTCATCCTACAATGAGCAGTTCTTC. This codes for CASSHRTSGSSYNEQFF.